A single TCR beta chain is shown here with its context. This CDR3 region has 13 residues. Researchers prepared the TRB cDNA libraries using 5' RACE with UMI labels. Reanalyzing the 5' RACE reads, TCRdb keeps one entry per CDR3 protein, without DNA. This sample's table has 130,000 or so distinct CDR3 sequences. The data stem from a study of CXCR3-negative and CXCR3-positive naive CD8 T cells. About the research overall: Roughly 1.5 +/- 0.3 million TRB reads came from each library, giving about 135 million in total.

The sequenced material came from naive CXCR3- CD8+ T cells from blood. Subset of the sample: CD45RO-CCR7+CD27+CD95- naive CD8+ T cells lacking CXCR3 (TNR3-). The rearrangement joins TRBV12-3 or TRBV12-4 to TRBJ1-1; TCRdb returns TRBD1, unconfirmable since there is no DNA. The clonotype was recovered from a human donor in good health. Some clones in this sample may be carry-over from other donors' samples. CDR3 sequence reads: CASSLWGATEAFF.